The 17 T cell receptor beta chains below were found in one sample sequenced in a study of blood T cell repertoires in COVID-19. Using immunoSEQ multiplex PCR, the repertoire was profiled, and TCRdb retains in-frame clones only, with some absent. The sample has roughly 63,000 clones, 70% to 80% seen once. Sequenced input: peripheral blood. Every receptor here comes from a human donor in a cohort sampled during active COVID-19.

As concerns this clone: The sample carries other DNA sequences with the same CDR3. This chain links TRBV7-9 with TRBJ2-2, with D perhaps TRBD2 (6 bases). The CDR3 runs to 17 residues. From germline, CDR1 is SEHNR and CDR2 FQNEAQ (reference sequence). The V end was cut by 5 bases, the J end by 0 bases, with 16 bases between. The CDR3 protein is CASSPRRGGPNTGELFF. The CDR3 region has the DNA TGTGCCAGCAGCCCTCGTCGGGGAGGCCCGAACACCGGGGAGCTGTTTTTT.

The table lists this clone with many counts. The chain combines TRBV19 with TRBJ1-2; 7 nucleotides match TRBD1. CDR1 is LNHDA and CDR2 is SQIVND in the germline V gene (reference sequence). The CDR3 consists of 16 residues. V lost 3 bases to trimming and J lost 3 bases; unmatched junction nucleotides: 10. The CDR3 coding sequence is TGTGCCAGTAGTATGGTTCGGGACAGCAGGGACTATGGCTACACCTTC. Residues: CASSMVRDSRDYGYTF.

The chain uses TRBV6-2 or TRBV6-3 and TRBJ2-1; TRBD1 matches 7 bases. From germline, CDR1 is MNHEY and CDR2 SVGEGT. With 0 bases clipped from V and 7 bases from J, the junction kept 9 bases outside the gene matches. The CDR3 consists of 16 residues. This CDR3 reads CASSYSTGQGRNEQFF. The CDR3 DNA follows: TGTGCCAGCAGTTACTCGACAGGGCAGGGAAGGAATGAGCAGTTCTTC.

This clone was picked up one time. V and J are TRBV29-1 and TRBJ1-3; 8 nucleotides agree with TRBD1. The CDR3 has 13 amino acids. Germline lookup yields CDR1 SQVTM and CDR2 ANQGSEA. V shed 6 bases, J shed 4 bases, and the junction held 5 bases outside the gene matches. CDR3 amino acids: CSVIRDRGNTIYF. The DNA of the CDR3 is TGCAGCGTCATCCGGGACAGGGGAAACACCATATATTTT.

The CDR3 loop is CASSPPSRRSALSYNEQFF. The CDR3 DNA sequence: TGTGCCAGCAGTCCGCCTAGCCGGCGTAGCGCGCTCTCCTACAATGAGCAGTTCTTC. This chain joins TRBV27 and TRBJ2-1, with D possibly being TRBD2 (5 bases). V gave up 5 bases and J gave up 0 bases, with 23 bases separating them. The CDR3 runs 19 residues. Germline lookup yields CDR1 MNHEY and CDR2 SMNVEV (reference sequence).

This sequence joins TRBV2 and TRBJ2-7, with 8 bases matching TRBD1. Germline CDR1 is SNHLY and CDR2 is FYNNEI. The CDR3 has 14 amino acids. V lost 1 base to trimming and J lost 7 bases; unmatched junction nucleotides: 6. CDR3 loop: CASSEGTGSPEQYF. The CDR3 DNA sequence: TGTGCCAGCAGTGAAGGGACAGGGAGCCCGGAGCAGTACTTC.

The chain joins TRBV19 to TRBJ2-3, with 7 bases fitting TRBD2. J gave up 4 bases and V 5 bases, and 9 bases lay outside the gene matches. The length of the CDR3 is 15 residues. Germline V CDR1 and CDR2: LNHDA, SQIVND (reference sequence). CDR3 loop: CASSSGGTTADTQYF. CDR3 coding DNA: TGTGCCAGTAGTTCGGGCGGGACTACGGCAGATACGCAGTATTTT.

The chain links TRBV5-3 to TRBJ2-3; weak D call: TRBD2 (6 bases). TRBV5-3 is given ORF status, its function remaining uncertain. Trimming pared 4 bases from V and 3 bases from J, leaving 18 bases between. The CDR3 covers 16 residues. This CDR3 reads CARSKRDLRTTDTQYF. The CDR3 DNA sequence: TGTGCCAGAAGCAAAAGGGACTTACGAACTACAGATACGCAGTATTTT.

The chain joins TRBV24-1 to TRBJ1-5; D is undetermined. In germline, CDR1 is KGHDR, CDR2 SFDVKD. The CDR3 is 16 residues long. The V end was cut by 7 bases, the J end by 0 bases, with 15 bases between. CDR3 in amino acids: CATSPLERFSNQPQHF. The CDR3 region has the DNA TGTGCCACCAGCCCGTTGGAGAGATTTAGCAATCAGCCCCAGCATTTT.

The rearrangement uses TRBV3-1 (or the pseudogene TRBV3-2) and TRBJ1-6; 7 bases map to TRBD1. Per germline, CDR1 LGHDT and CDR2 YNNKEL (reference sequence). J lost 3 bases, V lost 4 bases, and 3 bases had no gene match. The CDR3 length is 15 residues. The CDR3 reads CASSRDSFYNSPLHF. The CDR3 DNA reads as TGTGCCAGCAGCCGGGACAGCTTCTATAATTCACCCCTCCACTTT.

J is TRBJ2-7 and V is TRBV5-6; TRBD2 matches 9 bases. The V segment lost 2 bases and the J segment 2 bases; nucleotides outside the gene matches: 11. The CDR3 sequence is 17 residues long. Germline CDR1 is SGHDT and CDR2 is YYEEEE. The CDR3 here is CASSFIGSGRTAYEQYF. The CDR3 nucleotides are TGTGCCAGCAGCTTCATTGGAAGCGGGAGGACAGCCTACGAGCAGTACTTC.

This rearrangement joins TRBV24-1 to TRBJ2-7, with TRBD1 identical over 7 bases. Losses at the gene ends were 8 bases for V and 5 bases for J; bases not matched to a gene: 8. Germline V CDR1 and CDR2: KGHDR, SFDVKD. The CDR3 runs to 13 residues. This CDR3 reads CATTRGFPDEQYF. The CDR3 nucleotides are TGTGCCACCACCAGGGGGTTTCCCGACGAGCAGTACTTC.

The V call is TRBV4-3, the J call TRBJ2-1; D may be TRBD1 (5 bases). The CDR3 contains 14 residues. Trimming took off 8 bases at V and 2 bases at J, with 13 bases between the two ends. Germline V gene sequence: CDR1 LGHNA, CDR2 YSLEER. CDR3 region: CASGPQGTYNEQFF. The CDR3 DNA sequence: TGCGCCAGCGGACCGCAGGGAACCTACAATGAGCAGTTCTTC.

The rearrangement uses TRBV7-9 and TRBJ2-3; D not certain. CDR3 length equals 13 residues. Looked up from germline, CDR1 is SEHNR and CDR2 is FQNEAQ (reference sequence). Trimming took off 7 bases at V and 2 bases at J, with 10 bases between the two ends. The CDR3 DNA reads TGTGCCAGCAAGGCTAGAGTCACAGATACGCAGTATTTT. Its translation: CASKARVTDTQYF.

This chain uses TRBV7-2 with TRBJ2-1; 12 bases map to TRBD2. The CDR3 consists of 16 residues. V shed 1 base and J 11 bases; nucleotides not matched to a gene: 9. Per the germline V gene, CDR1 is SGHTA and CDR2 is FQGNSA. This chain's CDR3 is CASSLGAATSGSKQFF. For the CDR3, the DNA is TGTGCCAGCAGCTTAGGAGCGGCGACTAGCGGGAGTAAGCAGTTCTTC.

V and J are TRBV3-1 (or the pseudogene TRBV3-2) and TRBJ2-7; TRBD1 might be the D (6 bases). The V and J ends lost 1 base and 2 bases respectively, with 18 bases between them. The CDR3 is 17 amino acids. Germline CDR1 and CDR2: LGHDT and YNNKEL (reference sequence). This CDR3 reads CASSQGLLRDTTYEQYF. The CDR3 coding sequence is TGTGCCAGCAGCCAAGGGTTACTCCGGGACACTACCTACGAGCAGTACTTC.

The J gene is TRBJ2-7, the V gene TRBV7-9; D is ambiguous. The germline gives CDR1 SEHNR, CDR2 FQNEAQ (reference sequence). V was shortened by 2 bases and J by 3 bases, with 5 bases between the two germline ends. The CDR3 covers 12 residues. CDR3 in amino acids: CASSLSGYEQYF. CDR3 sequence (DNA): TGTGCCAGCAGCTTATCAGGCTACGAGCAGTACTTC. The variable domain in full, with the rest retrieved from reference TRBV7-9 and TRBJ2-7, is DTGVSQNPRHKITKRGQNVTFRCDPISEHNRLYWYRQTLGQGPEFLTYFQNEAQLEKSRLLSDRFSAERPKGSFSTLEIQRTEQGDSAMYLCASSLSGYEQYFGPGTRLTVT.